A selection of T cell receptor beta chains follows, all from one sample in a study of blood T cells in healthy people across ages. A single record per CDR3 protein comes from TCRdb applying MiXCR to the 5' RACE reads. The sample includes some 670,000 distinct CDR3 sequences, roughly half of them seen just once. The material sequenced was blood. These receptors were obtained from an elderly woman in good health. Both conserved end residues are part of each CDR3. The D gene is left open where the match is weak. Part of the rows lack a size; the others show once, few, many or a class for expanded clones.

j_call d_call v_call clone_size cdr3_aa cdr3_nt
TRBJ2-4 NA TRBV20-1 NA CSARDSIAKNIQYF TGCAGTGCTAGGGACAGTATAGCCAAAAACATTCAGTACTTC
TRBJ1-2 NA TRBV4-3 few CASSLQGANYGYTF TGCGCCAGCAGCCTACAGGGAGCTAACTATGGCTACACCTTC
TRBJ1-4 NA TRBV29-1 few CSGYSGAGEKLFF TGCAGCGGTTACTCGGGGGCCGGAGAAAAACTGTTTTTT
TRBJ2-7 NA TRBV27 many CASSLYPKGPYEQYF TGTGCCAGCAGTTTGTACCCAAAAGGCCCCTACGAGCAGTACTTC
TRBJ2-3 TRBD2 TRBV10-3 many CAISPGTSGLSPDTQYF TGTGCCATCAGCCCCGGGACTAGCGGCCTTTCTCCAGATACGCAGTATTTT
TRBJ2-7 TRBD1 TRBV6-6 many CASSYANRGAPYEQYF TGTGCCAGCAGTTACGCTAACAGGGGTGCTCCCTACGAGCAGTACTTC
TRBJ2-5 NA TRBV20-1 many CSARDRETQYF TGCAGTGCTAGAGATAGGGAGACCCAGTACTTC
TRBJ2-7 NA TRBV27 NA CASSFGVGSEQYF TGTGCCAGCAGTTTTGGTGTGGGGTCCGAGCAGTACTTC
TRBJ1-1 NA TRBV2 few CASSDIAEAFF TGTGCCAGCAGTGATATCGCTGAAGCTTTCTTT
TRBJ2-1 NA TRBV7-9 many CASSAPSQGEQFF TGTGCCAGCAGCGCGCCGTCTCAGGGAGAGCAGTTCTTC
TRBJ2-3 NA TRBV7-2 many CASSLDGRTDTQYF TGTGCCAGCAGCTTGGACGGCCGCACAGATACGCAGTATTTT
TRBJ1-4 NA TRBV3-1 NA CASSQSHLSGRTNEKLFF TGTGCCAGCAGCCAAAGCCACCTAAGTGGGAGGACTAATGAAAAACTGTTTTTT
TRBJ1-2 NA TRBV5-1 NA CASSLDREARYTF TGCGCCAGCAGCTTGGACAGGGAGGCGCGCTACACCTTC
TRBJ2-5 NA TRBV5-1 NA CASSLEGHEQETQYF TGCGCCAGCAGCTTGGAGGGACACGAACAAGAGACCCAGTACTTC
TRBJ2-4 NA TRBV28 many CASSVRTVAKNIQYF TGTGCCAGCAGTGTAAGGACCGTAGCCAAAAACATTCAGTACTTC
TRBJ2-7 TRBD1 TRBV29-1 NA CSVKQRDRGYEQYF TGCAGCGTCAAACAAAGGGACAGGGGCTACGAGCAGTACTTC
TRBJ2-7 TRBD1 TRBV5-1 many CASSLGGQVSSYEQYF TGCGCCAGCAGCTTGGGCGGACAGGTGAGCTCCTACGAGCAGTACTTC
TRBJ2-5 TRBD1 TRBV5-1 NA CASSDRGHNEQYF TGCGCCAGCAGTGACAGGGGGCACAATGAGCAGTACTTC
TRBJ2-5 NA TRBV20-1 NA CSARDRGWGETQYF TGCAGTGCTAGAGACAGGGGTTGGGGGGAGACCCAGTACTTC
TRBJ1-6 NA TRBV27 few CASSLSSRNNSPLHF TGTGCCAGCAGTTTATCGTCTAGAAATAATTCACCCCTCCACTTT
TRBJ2-1 TRBD1 TRBV20-1 NA CSALSRGTYNEQFF TGCAGTGCCTTAAGCAGGGGGACCTACAATGAGCAGTTCTTC
TRBJ1-5 NA TRBV20-1 many CSASRNQPQHF TGCAGTGCTAGTAGAAATCAGCCCCAGCATTTT
TRBJ2-7 NA TRBV6-6 once CASTRPSLSYEQYF TGTGCCAGCACCAGGCCTAGTCTGTCCTACGAGCAGTACTTC
TRBJ2-7 TRBD1 TRBV6-5 NA CASSYGDRGAYEQYF TGTGCCAGCAGTTACGGGGACAGGGGCGCCTACGAGCAGTACTTC
TRBJ2-5 NA TRBV20-1 NA CSARGVSRQETQYF TGCAGTGCTAGAGGGGTTAGCAGGCAAGAGACCCAGTACTTC
TRBJ2-3 NA TRBV20-1 many CSAARLGVTDTQYF TGCAGTGCCGCCCGACTAGGAGTCACAGATACGCAGTATTTT
TRBJ1-2 NA TRBV6-6 NA CASGFGEGQGIAGYTF TGTGCCAGCGGGTTTGGAGAGGGTCAGGGTATAGCTGGCTACACCTTC
TRBJ2-7 NA TRBV6-1 few CATTLVGSSYNEQYF TGTGCCACCACCCTAGTAGGGAGCTCCTACAATGAGCAGTACTTC